The 7 T cell receptor beta chains in this list originate from one sample, sequenced in a study of T cell responses to AZD1222 COVID-19 vaccine. Clones were read by immunoSEQ multiplex PCR, and TCRdb kept only the in-frame ones, dropping some. The sample has about 120,000 clones; 88% are singletons. The sequencing here drew on peripheral blood, taken on day 0 of AZD1222 vaccination. These receptors came from an adult in good health.

V gene TRBV2 combines with J gene TRBJ1-5, with 8 bases aligning to TRBD1. J gave up 6 bases and V 7 bases, and 8 bases lay outside the gene matches. Germline values: CDR1 SNHLY, CDR2 FYNNEI. This CDR3 is 14 amino acids long. The CDR3 sequence: CASNRQGKGQPQHF. The CDR3 DNA follows: TGTGCCAGCAACCGACAGGGGAAAGGTCAGCCCCAGCATTTT.

The V call is TRBV19, the J call TRBJ2-2; the D gene is possibly TRBD1 (6 bases). The CDR3 consists of 14 residues. V was clipped by 9 bases and J by 0 bases, with 11 bases between them. The germline gives CDR1 LNHDA, CDR2 SQIVND (reference sequence). CDR3 DNA sequence: TGTGCCAGCAACAGGGCCGCGAACACCGGGGAGCTGTTTTTT. This translates into CASNRAANTGELFF.

The V and J genes are TRBV18 and TRBJ1-1, with D hard to call. V lost 6 bases to trimming and J lost 6 bases, with 17 bases between them. There are 14 residues in the CDR3. Germline CDR1 is KGHSH and CDR2 is LQKENI. Here the CDR3 reads CASSLRDASPEAFF. The CDR3 bases are TGTGCCAGCTCCCTAAGAGACGCTAGCCCTGAAGCTTTCTTT.

This clone has only one observation. CDR3 residues: CASRTRDRDSGNTIYF. Written as DNA, the CDR3 is TGCGCCAGCAGGACAAGGGACAGGGACTCTGGAAACACCATATATTTT. V is TRBV10-2 and J is TRBJ1-3, with 9 bases matching TRBD1. CDR1 is WSHSY, CDR2 SAAADI, per germline. Trimming removed 6 bases from V and 0 bases from J; junction bases left unmatched: 6. The CDR3 totals 16 residues.

J is TRBJ1-2 and V is TRBV5-6; tentative D call: TRBD1 (5 bases). This CDR3 region has 13 residues. The V gene's germline CDR1 is SGHDT and CDR2 YYEEEE. With 0 bases removed from V and 7 bases from J, the gap between germline ends came to 10 bases. CDR3 in amino acids: CASSLDQGLGYTF. The CDR3 DNA reads as TGTGCCAGCAGCTTGGATCAGGGACTTGGCTACACCTTC.

The CDR3 region is CASSHGGSQETQYF. In DNA, the CDR3 is TGTGCCAGCAGCCACGGGGGTTCCCAAGAGACCCAGTACTTC. J is TRBJ2-5 and V is TRBV7-9, with a possible D match to TRBD2 (6 bases). CDR1 and CDR2 (germline): SEHNR, FQNEAQ (reference sequence). Trimming pared 5 bases from V and 1 base from J, leaving 11 bases between. The CDR3 is made up of 14 amino acids.

The CDR3 loop reads CASSQTDYGYTF. CDR3 nucleotides: TGTGCCAGCAGCCAGACAGACTATGGCTACACCTTC. V is TRBV3-1 (or the pseudogene TRBV3-2) and J is TRBJ1-2; D is possibly TRBD1 (5 bases). Trimming took off 3 bases at V and 3 bases at J, with 5 bases between the two ends. From germline, CDR1 is LGHDT and CDR2 YNNKEL (reference sequence). The CDR3 is made up of 12 amino acids.